A selection of T cell receptor beta chains follows, all from one sample in a study of blood T cell repertoires in COVID-19. Profiled with immunoSEQ multiplex PCR; TCRdb holds only in-frame clones, not every one. The sample shows some 16,000 clones, approximately 83% of them seen only once. Sequencing was done on a sample of peripheral blood. The receptors derive from a man aged 70 or older in a cohort sampled during active COVID-19. The CDR3 runs from the conserved cysteine through the conserved F or W. Each record gives: J gene, clone size, V gene, D gene, CDR3 protein, CDR3 DNA. A D gene is named only where the DNA matches it firmly. Clone sizes are given selectively: once, few, many, or a class where the clone is expanded.

>TRBJ2-3|few|TRBV15|TRBD2
CATSRDPQAFAGGTSTDTQYF
TGTGCCACCAGCAGAGATCCCCAAGCGTTTGCGGGAGGGACTAGCACAGATACGCAGTATTTT
>TRBJ2-3|-|TRBV3-1/TRBV3-2|-
CASSQVSGSDTQYF
TGTGCCAGCAGCCAAGTTAGCGGATCAGATACGCAGTATTTT
>TRBJ2-3|-|TRBV28|-
CASSSEPTTTQYF
TGTGCCAGCAGTTCGGAACCGACTACCACGCAGTATTTT
>TRBJ2-3|few|TRBV5-1|TRBD2
CASSFEREEDTQYF
TGCGCCAGCAGCTTCGAACGGGAGGAAGATACGCAGTATTTT
>TRBJ1-4|-|TRBV2|TRBD1
CASRATGEGEKLFF
TGTGCCAGCAGGGCGACAGGGGAGGGTGAAAAACTGTTTTTT
>TRBJ2-7|-|TRBV18|TRBD2
CASSVSAAGGEQYF
TGTGCCAGCTCAGTGTCAGCAGCGGGGGGGGAGCAGTACTTC
>TRBJ2-3|once|TRBV2|-
CASSEAKDWSDTQYF
TGTGCCAGCAGTGAAGCGAAGGACTGGTCAGATACGCAGTATTTT
>TRBJ2-2|once|TRBV6-1|TRBD1
CASSEDLRGRRDTGELFF
TGTGCCAGCAGTGAAGATCTAAGGGGGCGCCGAGACACCGGGGAGCTGTTTTTT
>TRBJ2-5|-|TRBV13|-
CASNPAGEETQYF
TGTGCCAGCAACCCAGCCGGGGAAGAGACCCAGTACTTC
>TRBJ2-7|once|TRBV4-1|TRBD1
CASSRPGTGNHEQYF
TGCGCCAGCAGCCGCCCCGGGACAGGAAATCACGAGCAGTACTTC
>TRBJ2-1|-|TRBV9|TRBD2
CASSVGTSGSYEQFF
TGTGCCAGCAGCGTCGGGACTAGCGGGAGTTATGAGCAGTTCTTC
>TRBJ2-2|-|TRBV7-3|-
CASSGGPRGGSDTGELFF
TGTGCCAGCAGCGGGGGCCCGAGGGGAGGGTCGGACACCGGGGAGCTGTTTTTT
>TRBJ2-2|once|TRBV7-2|-
CASSLLTGELFF
TGTGCCAGCAGCTTACTCACCGGGGAGCTGTTTTTT
>TRBJ1-4|-|TRBV2|-
CASSDLNEKLFF
TGTGCCAGCAGTGACCTAAATGAAAAACTGTTTTTT
>TRBJ1-5|few|TRBV6-1|-
CASSGAGAFGNQPQHF
TGTGCCAGCAGTGGTGCGGGGGCGTTCGGCAATCAGCCCCAGCATTTT
>TRBJ2-7|medium-sized|TRBV27|TRBD2
CASRVAGEYF
TGTGCCAGCAGGGTAGCGGGAGAGTACTTC
>TRBJ1-3|-|TRBV19|-
CASSSRQSLSGNTIYF
TGTGCCAGTAGTTCCCGACAGAGCCTCTCTGGAAACACCATATATTTT
>TRBJ1-1|-|TRBV30|-
CAWSVKGTRLGSSEAFF
TGTGCCTGGAGTGTTAAGGGGACAAGGCTGGGGTCCAGTGAAGCTTTCTTT
>TRBJ2-7|once|TRBV9|-
CASSVGQDSYEQYF
TGTGCCAGCAGCGTAGGACAGGACTCCTACGAGCAGTACTTC
>TRBJ2-3|-|TRBV6-5|TRBD2
CASSYGGRGTDTQYF
TGTGCCAGCAGTTACGGCGGGAGGGGCACAGATACGCAGTATTTT
>TRBJ2-1|-|TRBV6-5|TRBD2
CASRDGRSSYNEQFF
TGTGCCAGCCGAGACGGGAGGAGCTCCTACAATGAGCAGTTCTTC
>TRBJ2-1|-|TRBV7-3|-
CASSSLTSQVILFF
TGTGCCAGCAGCTCCTTAACGTCACAGGTCATACTGTTCTTC
>TRBJ2-2|-|TRBV9|TRBD2
CASSVGGLASGELFF
TGTGCCAGCAGCGTAGGGGGACTAGCGTCCGGGGAGCTGTTTTTT
>TRBJ2-7|-|TRBV5-1|-
CASSLAETYEQYF
TGCGCCAGCAGCTTGGCGGAGACCTACGAGCAGTACTTC
>TRBJ1-6|-|TRBV10-3|-
CAISESAGEYNSPLHF
TGTGCCATCAGTGAGTCAGCAGGGGAGTATAATTCACCCCTCCACTTT
>TRBJ1-5|-|TRBV4-1|-
CASSQDHGLFQPQHF
TGCGCCAGCAGCCAAGATCACGGACTTTTCCAGCCCCAGCATTTT
>TRBJ2-7|few|TRBV7-2|TRBD1
CASSSGTVPYEQYF
TGTGCCAGCAGCTCCGGGACAGTGCCCTACGAGCAGTACTTC
>TRBJ2-7|-|TRBV3-1/TRBV3-2|TRBD2
CASSPGLAGGSEQYF
TGTGCCAGCAGCCCGGGACTAGCGGGAGGGAGCGAGCAGTACTTC
>TRBJ1-6|-|TRBV6-1|-
CASSEAPPTGFSSYNSPLHF
TGTGCCAGCAGTGAAGCGCCTCCGACAGGTTTCAGCTCCTATAATTCACCCCTCCACTTT
>TRBJ1-6|once|TRBV2|-
CASIFEKSSYNSPLHF
TGTGCCAGCATCTTCGAGAAGAGCTCCTATAATTCACCCCTCCACTTT
>TRBJ2-1|-|TRBV27|TRBD2
CASSLRLAAGEQFF
TGTGCCAGCAGTTTAAGACTAGCGGCCGGTGAGCAGTTCTTC
>TRBJ2-4|-|TRBV4-1|TRBD1
CASSQVGQGDIQYF
TGCGCCAGCAGCCAAGTCGGACAGGGTGACATTCAGTACTTC
>TRBJ1-4|few|TRBV28|-
CATQTAGVGEKLFF
TGTGCCACCCAGACTGCAGGGGTGGGGGAAAAACTGTTTTTT
>TRBJ2-2|-|TRBV5-1|TRBD2
CASSLGTSGHTGELFF
TGCGCCAGCAGCTTGGGGACTAGTGGGCACACCGGGGAGCTGTTTTTT
>TRBJ1-2|once|TRBV12-3/TRBV12-4|-
CASSRQTFYGYTF
TGTGCCAGCAGCCGACAGACCTTCTATGGCTACACCTTC
>TRBJ2-7|-|TRBV28|-
CASSFGGSEQYF
TGTGCCAGCAGTTTTGGTGGGAGCGAGCAGTACTTC
>TRBJ2-3|-|TRBV5-1|TRBD1
CASSIAQTGGAGTDTQYF
TGCGCCAGCAGCATCGCCCAGACAGGGGGCGCCGGCACAGATACGCAGTATTTT
>TRBJ2-2|-|TRBV12-3/TRBV12-4|-
CASTPPSTGELFF
TGTGCCAGCACCCCCCCATCAACCGGGGAGCTGTTTTTT
>TRBJ2-7|-|TRBV18|TRBD1
CASSQGQGSEQYF
TGTGCCAGCTCACAGGGACAGGGGAGCGAGCAGTACTTC
>TRBJ1-5|-|TRBV6-1|-
CASSMTQINQPQHF
TGTGCCAGCAGTATGACACAGATCAATCAGCCCCAGCATTTT
>TRBJ2-3|-|TRBV5-1|-
CASSLGGRRPLDTQYF
TGCGCCAGCAGCTTGGGGGGCAGGCGGCCCCTCGATACGCAGTATTTT
>TRBJ2-7|-|TRBV28|-
CASGGHEQYF
TGTGCCAGCGGGGGCCACGAGCAGTACTTC